This TCR beta chain derives from a study of glioma-infiltrating T cells after dendritic cell vaccination. Study summary: Between about 2002 and 2013, patients got autologous tumor lysate-pulsed dendritic cell vaccines.

This clone was counted between two and nine times. The protocol was immunoSEQ multiplex PCR, while the TCRdb copy is restricted to in-frame clones and leaves out a portion. The sample lists 90,000 to 100,000 clones; around 80% were seen once. The germline V and J ends were trimmed by 3 bases and 4 bases, with 10 bases remaining between them. Germline V gene data show CDR1 as MNHNS and CDR2 as SASEGT. This CDR3 region has 14 residues. All glioblastoma patients lacked an isocitrate dehydrogenase mutation. PBMC sampling occurred before vaccination, two weeks after the third dose, and at progression. The receptor was isolated from a human donor with glioblastoma. The sequencing used blood, collected before dendritic cell vaccination. The chain links TRBV6-1 to TRBJ1-3, with unresolved D. The CDR3 spells CASSEAGRGNTIYF. DNA for the CDR3: TGTGCCAGCAGTGAGGCGGGGAGGGGAAACACCATATATTTT.